The 27 T cell receptor beta chains presented below share a single source sample, sequenced in a study of T cells in Graves' hyperthyroidism and ophthalmopathy. The TCR beta CDR3 regions underwent amplification using RNA transcripts as the source. With the HTBI primer set, the TCR CDR3 went through a first round of RT-PCR. TCRdb processed the multiplex PCR reads anew with MiXCR; each CDR3 protein has one entry. The sample lists 550,000 to 700,000 distinct CDR3 sequences, roughly 15% occurring once. Sequencing was performed on blood. Receptors originate from a woman aged 40 to 49 with Graves' ophthalmopathy.

This clonotype was seen at least ten times. The chain carries TRBV7-9 and TRBJ2-5; D not resolved. This CDR3 has 15 residues. Germline CDR1 and CDR2: SEHNR and FQNEAQ (reference sequence). The ends were cut back, 0 bases at V and 1 base at J, with 9 bases in the middle. DNA for the CDR3: TGTGCCAGCAGCTTAGCGTGGCAGAGCCAAGAGACCCAGTACTTC. The encoded protein is CASSLAWQSQETQYF.

This clonotype was seen many times. CDR3 sequence: CASGLPGLNYGYTF. The CDR3 DNA reads TGTGCCAGCGGTCTACCGGGCTTGAACTATGGCTACACCTTC. The chain employs TRBV12-3 or TRBV12-4 and TRBJ1-2; unclear D gene. The CDR3 runs 14 residues. Trimming took off 8 bases at V and 2 bases at J, with 15 bases between the two ends.

This clonotype was found many times. J is TRBJ2-5 and V is TRBV6-1; the D call may be TRBD1 or TRBD2 (6 bases each). V gave up 8 bases and J gave up 3 bases, with 13 bases separating them. The CDR3 loop spans 13 amino acids. Germline lookup yields CDR1 MNHNS and CDR2 SASEGT. The CDR3 nucleotides read TGTGCCAGCCGGAGGGGGACTGAAGAGACCCAGTACTTC. Its protein product is CASRRGTEETQYF.

Only a few counts were recorded for this clonotype. The rearrangement joins TRBV20-1 to TRBJ2-7; D not resolved. V shed 0 bases and J shed 4 bases, with 13 bases lying between them. From germline, CDR1 is DFQATT and CDR2 SNEGSKA (reference sequence). This CDR3 is 14 amino acids long. DNA of the CDR3: TGCAGTGCTAGAGACGTAAAGGGTGGGTACGAGCAGTACTTC. The encoded protein is CSARDVKGGYEQYF.

This clonotype was counted many times. The rearrangement links TRBV3-1 to TRBJ2-5; TRBD2 might be the D (6 bases). The V end lost 1 base, the J end lost 4 bases, and 13 bases lay between the germline ends. CDR1 is LGHDT, CDR2 YNNKEL, per germline (reference sequence). The CDR3 totals 15 residues. In DNA form, the CDR3 reads TGTGCCAGCAGCCAAGCCGCTAGCGTGGCAGAGACCCAGTACTTC. As protein: CASSQAASVAETQYF.

There are many counts of this clonotype. This chain connects TRBV30 to TRBJ2-5; 9 nucleotides align to TRBD1. The CDR3 extends over 16 amino acids. Germline CDR1 and CDR2: GTSNPN and SVGIG (reference sequence). The V and J ends lost 0 bases and 5 bases, in that order; junction bases with no gene match: 10. CDR3 loop: CAWSVRGRTGAETQYF. For the CDR3, the DNA is TGTGCCTGGAGTGTACGAGGCCGGACAGGGGCTGAGACCCAGTACTTC.

There are many counts of this clonotype. The chain recombines TRBV19 with TRBJ1-2; D gene uncertain. Germline assignment: CDR1 LNHDA and CDR2 SQIVND (reference sequence). V lost 4 bases and J lost 2, with 8 bases in between. CDR3 length: 13 amino acids. For the CDR3, the DNA is TGTGCCAGTAGTAGAAGAACGAACTATGGCTACACCTTC. This codes for CASSRRTNYGYTF. The entire variable domain, with the rest obtained from reference TRBV19 and TRBJ1-2, is as follows: DGGITQSPKYLFRKEGQNVTLSCEQNLNHDAMYWYRQDPGQGLRLIYYSQIVNDFQKGDIAEGYSVSREKKESFPLTVTSAQKNPTAFYLCASSRRTNYGYTFGSGTRLTVV.

The sample holds many counts of this clonotype. V usage is TRBV6-1 and J usage is TRBJ2-7, with D possibly matching TRBD2 (6 bases). CDR3 size: 14 residues. Trimming took 5 bases from V and 4 from J, leaving 15 bases between them. The germline CDR1 and CDR2 sequences are MNHNS and SASEGT. CDR3 loop: CASSPGTDGYEQYF. CDR3 sequence (DNA): TGTGCCAGCAGTCCCGGGACTGATGGGTACGAGCAGTACTTC.

This clonotype was recorded at least ten times. In DNA form, the CDR3 reads TGCAGTGCTAGGACTACTAGCGGGGGGAGCTCCTACGAGCAGTACTTC. Its translation: CSARTTSGGSSYEQYF. The rearrangement uses TRBV20-1 and TRBJ2-7, with TRBD2 identical over 12 bases. In germline, CDR1 is DFQATT, CDR2 SNEGSKA (reference sequence). The CDR3 is made up of 16 amino acids. The trim removed 3 bases at V and 0 bases at J, leaving 6 bases unmatched.

Comment on this clonotype: A read error may be the cause here, since a much bigger clone is one base away. This rearrangement joins TRBV20-1 to TRBJ1-5, with 9 bases fitting TRBD1. Germline CDR1 and CDR2: DFQATT and SNEGSKA (reference sequence). This CDR3 is built from 17 residues. CDR3 amino acids: CSAGNRDRATFNQPRHF. DNA of the CDR3: TGCAGTGCTGGAAACCGGGACAGGGCAACCTTCAATCAGCCCCGGCATTTT.

This clonotype was recorded at least ten times. The rearrangement joins TRBV9 to TRBJ2-2; D is uncertain. Trimming took off 1 base at V and 4 bases at J, with 8 bases between the two ends. CDR3 length: 14 amino acids. CDR1 and CDR2 (germline): SGDLS, YYNGEE. The CDR3 region has the DNA TGTGCCAGCAGCGTATCGCTAGTCACCGGGGAGCTGTTTTTT. It codes for CASSVSLVTGELFF. The full variable domain, completed using reference TRBV9 and TRBJ2-2, is DSGVTQTPKHLITATGQRVTLRCSPRSGDLSVYWYQQSLDQGLQFLIQYYNGEERAKGNILERFSAQQFPDLHSELNLSSLELGDSALYFCASSVSLVTGELFFGEGSRLTVL.

The rearrangement uses TRBV27 and TRBJ1-1; unclear D gene. Trimming removed 1 base from V and 1 base from J, with 7 bases in between. CDR3 length: 14 amino acids. The germline V gene has CDR1 MNHEY and CDR2 SMNVEV (reference sequence). CDR3 coding DNA: TGTGCCAGCAGTTTATTCGGCACGAACACTGAAGCTTTCTTT. It encodes CASSLFGTNTEAFF.

This clonotype was picked up a small number of times. The chain combines TRBV11-1 with TRBJ1-2; D may be TRBD1 (5 bases). This CDR3 is 16 amino acids long. V lost 3 bases and J 0 bases, leaving 14 bases between the germline ends. Germline CDR1 SGHAT, CDR2 FQDESV (reference sequence). The CDR3 here is CASSFEGTVANYGYTF. The DNA for the CDR3 is TGTGCCAGCAGCTTCGAGGGGACCGTCGCTAACTATGGCTACACCTTC.

This clonotype was counted ten times or more. V usage is TRBV12-3 or TRBV12-4 and J usage is TRBJ2-7; a weak D match, TRBD1 (6 bases). There are 14 residues in the CDR3. V was cut by 7 bases and J by 3 bases, with 16 bases left in between. The CDR3 region is CASNIRGRIYEQYF. CDR3 DNA sequence: TGTGCCAGCAACATCAGGGGCCGCATCTACGAGCAGTACTTC.

This clonotype was counted at least ten times. This sequence joins TRBV27 and TRBJ1-1, with D possibly being TRBD1 (5 bases). The germline V and J ends were trimmed by 7 bases and 5 bases, with 23 bases remaining between them. CDR1 MNHEY and CDR2 SMNVEV come from the germline V gene (reference sequence). The CDR3 extends over 16 amino acids. Written as DNA, the CDR3 is TGTGCCAGCAAGTTTCCTCCGAGTGGCGCAGGGACTGAAGCTTTCTTT. Translating gives CASKFPPSGAGTEAFF.

Ten or more counts support this clonotype. The rearrangement uses TRBV9 and TRBJ1-1, with D possibly matching TRBD1 (5 bases). V lost 3 bases and J 1 base, leaving 10 bases between the germline ends. This CDR3 comprises 14 residues. Germline V gene data show CDR1 as SGDLS and CDR2 as YYNGEE. This CDR3 is CASSAGHSNTEAFF. Written as DNA, the CDR3 is TGTGCCAGCAGCGCCGGACACTCGAACACTGAAGCTTTCTTT. The full variable domain, with the rest looked up from reference TRBV9 and TRBJ1-1, is DSGVTQTPKHLITATGQRVTLRCSPRSGDLSVYWYQQSLDQGLQFLIQYYNGEERAKGNILERFSAQQFPDLHSELNLSSLELGDSALYFCASSAGHSNTEAFFGQGTRLTVV.

This clonotype appeared many times. The J gene is TRBJ1-1, the V gene TRBV6-5; D gene unclear. Germline V gives CDR1 MNHEY, CDR2 SVGAGI. With 0 bases removed from V and 1 base from J, the gap between germline ends came to 6 bases. There are 14 residues in the CDR3. The DNA of the CDR3 is TGTGCCAGCAGTTACTCGGCCTGGAACACTGAAGCTTTCTTT. It codes for CASSYSAWNTEAFF.

This clonotype was seen at least ten times. V usage is TRBV12-3 or TRBV12-4 and J usage is TRBJ2-2; 10 positions agree with TRBD1. The CDR3 sequence is 16 residues long. Trimming took 6 bases from V and 4 from J; bases not matched to a gene: 8. CDR3 residues: CASSRGTGVGTGELFF. The CDR3 region has the DNA TGTGCCAGCAGCCGTGGGACAGGGGTCGGCACCGGGGAGCTGTTTTTT.

Many counts were recorded for this clonotype. The chain combines TRBV29-1 with TRBJ2-7; D is perhaps TRBD1 (6 bases). Trimming stripped 5 bases from V and 6 bases from J, with 23 bases between. The CDR3 has 15 residues. Looked up from germline, CDR1 is SQVTM and CDR2 is ANQGSEA. CDR3 sequence (DNA): TGCAGCGTTACCACTCTCGAGGCAGGGGTTGGCGAGCAGTACTTC. This gives the protein CSVTTLEAGVGEQYF.

The chain combines TRBV12-3 or TRBV12-4 with TRBJ2-4, with D possibly TRBD1 on 6 matching bases. The CDR3 spans 15 residues. With 5 bases removed from V and 1 base from J, the gap between germline ends came to 12 bases. The CDR3 is CASSPRGSAKNIQYF. The CDR3, as DNA: TGTGCCAGCAGTCCGAGGGGGTCGGCCAAAAACATTCAGTACTTC.

This clonotype was seen more than once but under ten times. In nucleotides, the CDR3 is TGTGCCAGCAAACCCTCGACAGGAGCCTACGAGCAGTACTTC. Translated, it gives CASKPSTGAYEQYF. The chain employs TRBV6-2 or TRBV6-3 and TRBJ2-7; possibly TRBD1 for D (6 bases). V lost 7 bases and J 2 bases, leaving 15 bases between the germline ends. In germline, CDR1 is MNHEY, CDR2 SVGEGT. The CDR3 runs to 14 residues.

This clonotype was observed at least ten times. V and J are TRBV28 and TRBJ2-2; TRBD2 agrees at 8 bases. This CDR3 spans 21 amino acids. The trim removed 4 bases at V and 2 bases at J, leaving 21 bases unmatched. Germline values: CDR1 MDHEN, CDR2 SYDVKM. CDR3 DNA sequence: TGTGCCAGCAGTTCCTATAGTCGGGTTGCGGCGGGAGGCACTAACACCGGGGAGCTGTTTTTT. Encoded protein: CASSSYSRVAAGGTNTGELFF.

V usage is TRBV12-3 or TRBV12-4 and J usage is TRBJ2-7; D unclear. Trimming left V 6 bases short and J 4 bases short, with 7 bases between. The CDR3 loop spans 11 amino acids. CDR3 protein: CASRAKYEQYF. Written as DNA, the CDR3 is TGTGCCAGCAGAGCGAAATACGAGCAGTACTTC.

This clonotype was picked up many times. This chain links TRBV27 with TRBJ2-5; D assignment may be TRBD1 or TRBD2 (5 bases each). The CDR3 is 15 residues long. Germline V lookup: CDR1 MNHEY, CDR2 SMNVEV (reference sequence). V was clipped by 8 bases and J by 7 bases, with 23 bases between them. The CDR3 loop is CASGKAGRGSGTQYF. The DNA for the CDR3 is TGTGCCAGCGGTAAAGCAGGGAGAGGGTCAGGGACCCAGTACTTC.

This clonotype turned up a few times. The rearrangement uses TRBV30 and TRBJ2-7; D is perhaps TRBD1 (6 bases). Germline values: CDR1 GTSNPN, CDR2 SVGIG (reference sequence). The V end lost 2 bases, the J end lost 0 bases, and 14 bases lay between the germline ends. This CDR3 contains 15 residues. In nucleotides, the CDR3 is TGTGCCTGGAGTAGGAGTTGGGACACCTCCTACGAGCAGTACTTC. Translation gives CAWSRSWDTSYEQYF.

This clonotype appeared many times. This sequence joins TRBV28 and TRBJ2-7; 7 bases agree with TRBD2. The CDR3 consists of 15 residues. V lost 2 bases to trimming and J lost 3 bases; unmatched junction nucleotides: 7. Per germline, CDR1 MDHEN and CDR2 SYDVKM. CDR3 coding DNA: TGTGCCAGCAGTTTAACCCGCGGGAGTAACTACGAGCAGTACTTC. This sequence encodes CASSLTRGSNYEQYF.

This clonotype was picked up many times. Here the CDR3 reads CASSEGQDSNQPQHF. Here the CDR3 DNA reads TGTGCCAGCAGTGAAGGCCAGGATAGCAATCAGCCCCAGCATTTT. V is TRBV2 and J is TRBJ1-5; no firm D call. V was pared by 1 base and J by 0 bases, with 7 bases between. CDR1 and CDR2 (germline): SNHLY, FYNNEI. The CDR3 sequence is 15 residues long. The whole variable domain, remainder taken from reference TRBV2 and TRBJ1-5, is EPEVTQTPSHQVTQMGQEVILRCVPISNHLYFYWYRQILGQKVEFLVSFYNNEISEKSEIFDDQFSVERPDGSNFTLKIRSTKLEDSAMYFCASSEGQDSNQPQHFGDGTRLSIL.